Sequencing of this T cell receptor (beta chain) was carried out in a study of cytomegalovirus exposure and HLA in healthy donors (dated by TCRdb to about 2017). Some background on the complete study: An earlier analysis of roughly 630 of the donors reported 250 to 350 Gb of sequence data and 100 million to 130 million unique TCR beta sequences from approximately 180 million T cells. About 300 gigabases of sequencing data and 78 million or so unique TCR sequences were included in an early release covering 500 to 750 HLA-typed donors. Among the roughly 390 genotyped donors, 75% to 90% belonged to the genetic ancestry cluster associated with self-reported Caucasian donors. The aim of the study was to test whether cataloging public T cell receptors could identify signatures of past pathogen exposure. The study profiled the T cell repertoires of approximately 700 subjects by immunosequencing and related them to cytomegalovirus serostatus. A separate validation cohort of more than 100 different subjects was used in addition to the 666-subject first cohort. The study combined high-throughput TCR immunosequencing, statistical association of individual TCRs with disease status, and machine learning to predict cytomegalovirus infection status. A later analysis re-examined previously published TCR beta repertoires from hundreds of donors and added high-resolution HLA genotyping to investigate patterns of TCR occurrence. Rather than drawing on any new phenotypic data, the later analysis identified candidate immune exposures from TCR beta sequences and the way those sequences occurred across donors. An earlier analysis of approximately 500 of the donors applied high-throughput TCR beta sequencing to assess whether each TCR beta V gene segment acted as functional or pseudogenic. Donor age, sex, ethnicity and CMV serostatus were compiled together with the repertoire data. Genome-wide SNP genotypes for about 60% of the roughly 670 donors were used in a later genetic analysis, which treated that subset as a discovery cohort. Every discovery cohort repertoire had been produced on one sequencing platform. Both class I and class II loci were covered by HLA typing, at four-digit resolution. Typing coverage varied by locus: about 620-640 donors for A, B, C, DRB1 and DQB1; roughly 560 for DQA1; approximately 570 for DPA1; roughly 450 for DPB1. A few DR-DQ haplotypes were treated as single units for association and clustering because of strong linkage in the cohort. Among approximately 370 genotyped donors of the cohort, an average of approximately 240,000 unique TCR beta nucleotide sequences was sequenced per donor, of which roughly 17% were non-productive.

Of note for this clone: Its cognate antigen has yet to be identified. The record has no base qualities; no much larger clone is one base away.

The library was made by the immunoSEQ multiplex PCR assay. The multiplex PCR relied on a mix of 60 forward primers for TCR Vbeta segments and 13 reverse primers for TCR Jbeta segments. The CDR3 region of rearranged TCR beta genes was amplified from genomic DNA by a multiplex PCR assay. The Illumina HiSeq System was used to sequence the amplified TCR beta libraries as 87-base-pair reads. The original methods were these. In a later analysis, tens of millions of unique TCR beta chains were counted across the roughly 610 repertoires, and roughly 11 million of these chains were shared by at least two donors. Raw reads were error-corrected and collapsed into unique sequences by a nearest-neighbor algorithm in which closely related sequences were merged to remove PCR and sequencing errors. Alignment of CDR3 sequences to IMGT reference sequences was used to assign V, D and J gene segments. For a sequence to be retained, at least a six-nucleotide match to both a V gene segment and a J gene segment was required. A rearrangement was called productive if the CDR3 had no stop codons and remained in frame with V and J, and every other rearrangement was called non-productive. Following IMGT convention, CDR3 was defined as the stretch from the second conserved V-encoded cysteine to the conserved J-encoded phenylalanine. In an earlier analysis of 550 to 650 of the donors, sequences lacking an unambiguous match to a single V gene segment were excluded. In an earlier analysis of a few hundred of the donors, V segments were called functional above 56.7% productive rearrangements and were called segregating when the between-donor standard deviation exceeded 5%. A statistical classification framework was built to diagnose cytomegalovirus status from the catalog of TCR beta chain sequences. In a later analysis, V and J genes were assigned by comparing TCR nucleotide sequences against IMGT/GENE-DB human TR gene sequences. The TCRdist pipeline was used in a later analysis to assign CDR3 sequences and most-parsimonious VDJ recombination scenarios. A later analysis defined each TCR beta chain by its CDR3 amino acid sequence plus V-gene family, and excluded reads lacking a unique V-gene family. To address suspected cross-contamination and a sequencing artifact, a later analysis removed 550 to 750 highly shared, low-generation-probability nucleotide sequences. For each public chain, a later analysis derived a clonal expansion index from normalized ranks of inferred template counts within each repertoire. Generation probabilities in a later analysis came from a VDJ recombination model fitted to out-of-frame rearrangements, and those results were checked against IGoR. A later analysis scored TCR-TCR, TCR-HLA and TCR-CMV co-occurrence with hypergeometric tests, applying a repertoire-size bias correction to TCR pairs. To estimate false discovery rates, a later analysis permuted the HLA or CMV assignments 20 times. In a later analysis, co-occurring TCRs were grouped using DBSCAN, and TCRdist sequence similarity was added for clustering within HLA-allele-positive subsets. Co-occurrence clustering excluded repertoires with fewer than 30,000 or more than 120,000 public chains, plus five with anomalous nucleotide sharing. TCRdb obtained this table from immuneACCESS and retained in-frame rearrangements with V and J assigned. These tables miss some clones; where compared with another copy, unresolved V genes account for less than half of the shortfall, and the remainder is unexplained. For V, J and clone size, that table is used; D and trimming come from the DNA. This sample gives 68,000 or so clones in total; roughly 75% of them show up just once. The ten biggest clones cover around 4.7% of the sample.

Here is what the overall study found, with its caveats: In vitro tests confirmed that a few of the cytomegalovirus-associated TCR beta chains recognize cytomegalovirus antigens. A later analysis found that HLA-associated TCR beta chains were more clonally expanded and had lower generation probabilities than equally common non-associated chains. Correlated functional status among segregating V segments might be attributable to linkage disequilibrium, but an unknown experimental factor could not be ruled out. While some public TCRs were present in many individuals, most TCR sequences turned up only very rarely across donors. The classifier was reported to diagnose cytomegalovirus status with high specificity and sensitivity in both the original and validation cohorts. According to a later analysis, TCR association rates differed among HLA loci, with DRB1 alleles showing the most associated TCRs and HLA-C alleles showing the fewest. The sequencing pipeline was judged likely to have produced a cluster of highly shared sequence variants as a technical artifact. The presence/absence analyses assumed that sequencing depth was roughly uniform across donors, and that assumption may not be true. In this cohort, only TCR beta chains were sequenced, and detectable features were limited by the absence of alpha or paired-chain data. The authors suggested that the approach could potentially be generalized to other disease states and immunological phenotypes. In a later analysis, about 16,000 TCR beta sequences were associated with specific HLA alleles at a false discovery rate of 0.05. In a later genetic analysis, a missense DCLRE1C variant was associated with V-gene and J-gene trimming of TCR beta chains, and the association was replicated in an independent cohort. The earlier analysis of approximately 590 of the donors excluded 15 to 20 rarely observed V segments, including chromosome 9 orphons, because counts were too low. The 87-base-pair reads could not distinguish some IMGT-functional V segments, including TRBV6-2 and TRBV6-3, so those segments were excluded. A further reported finding was that TCR beta sequences accurately predicted the HLA-A and HLA-B alleles for most subjects in the first cohort. When HLA alleles, especially DR and DQ, strongly co-occurred, TCR associations were difficult to assign to individual alleles. According to a later analysis, parvovirus B19, influenza, CMV and Epstein-Barr virus appeared linked to several top co-occurrence clusters. For the cohort, immune exposure information was limited to CMV serostatus. Broadly in line with IMGT annotations, most TCR beta V segments showed up in productive rearrangements about 90% or about 30% of the time in an earlier analysis of several hundred of the donors. Most CMV-associated TCR beta chains appeared to be HLA-restricted in a later analysis, and the HLA associations seemed to be driven largely by CMV exposure. The study listed 170 or so TCR beta chains as associated with cytomegalovirus. Because HLA typing was unavailable for some donors at each locus, only the typed subset was used in association tests. In a later genetic analysis, fewer N-insertions in productive TCRs were reported among donors in an Asian-associated ancestry cluster than the roughly 640-donor mean.

CDR1 SQVTM and CDR2 ANQGSEA are derived from the germline V gene. The CDR3 spans 16 residues, from the cysteine through the phenylalanine. The CDR3 DNA has 48 bases and is translated from base 1. V and J are truncated by 6 bases and 0 bases respectively, leaving an intervening sequence of 15 bases. The cohort consisted of 600 to 750 healthy bone marrow donors. All cohort members were sampled while nominally healthy, although unrecorded immune exposures were likely present. The donor tested CMV seronegative and was one of the 352 seronegative cohort members. A peripheral blood sample was collected from each donor, and TCR beta sequencing was performed on peripheral blood mononuclear cells. The Qiagen DNeasy Blood Extraction Kit was used to extract genomic DNA from the blood cell samples.

This clonotype was obtained from a woman in her twenties or thirties in good health and CMV-seronegative. Recombination joined TRBV29-1 with TRBJ2-6, and perhaps TRBD2 as D gene, on 6 matching bases. Material: PBMCs. The CDR3 protein is CSVGGSVFSGANVLTF. The DNA reads TGCAGCGTGGGGGGATCCGTTTTCTCTGGGGCCAACGTCCTGACTTTC.